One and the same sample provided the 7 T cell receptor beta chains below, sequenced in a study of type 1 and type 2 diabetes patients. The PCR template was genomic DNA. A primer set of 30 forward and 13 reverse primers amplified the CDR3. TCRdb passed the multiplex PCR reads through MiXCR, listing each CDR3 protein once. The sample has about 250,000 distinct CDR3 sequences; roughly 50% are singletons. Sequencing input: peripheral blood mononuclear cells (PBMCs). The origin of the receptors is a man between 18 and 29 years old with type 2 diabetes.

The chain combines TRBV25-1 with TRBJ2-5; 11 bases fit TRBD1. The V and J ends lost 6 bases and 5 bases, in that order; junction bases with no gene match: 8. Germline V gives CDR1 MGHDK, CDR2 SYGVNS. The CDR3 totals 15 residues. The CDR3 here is CASSFGQGAGETQYF. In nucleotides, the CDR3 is TGTGCCAGCAGCTTCGGACAGGGGGCAGGGGAGACCCAGTACTTC.

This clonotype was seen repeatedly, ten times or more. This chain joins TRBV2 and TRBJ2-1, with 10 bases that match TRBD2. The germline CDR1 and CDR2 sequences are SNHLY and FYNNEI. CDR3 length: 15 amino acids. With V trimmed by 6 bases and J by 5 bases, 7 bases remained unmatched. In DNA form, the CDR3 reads TGTGCCAGCAGGTCCGGGACTAGCGCAAACAATGAGCAGTTCTTC. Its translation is CASRSGTSANNEQFF.

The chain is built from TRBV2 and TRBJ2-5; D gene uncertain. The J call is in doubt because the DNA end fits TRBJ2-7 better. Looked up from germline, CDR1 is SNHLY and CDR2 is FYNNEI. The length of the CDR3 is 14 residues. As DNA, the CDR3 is TGTGCCAGCAGTGAAGCGCGTGTCAGCTACGAGCAGTACTTC. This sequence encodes CASSEARVSYEQYF.

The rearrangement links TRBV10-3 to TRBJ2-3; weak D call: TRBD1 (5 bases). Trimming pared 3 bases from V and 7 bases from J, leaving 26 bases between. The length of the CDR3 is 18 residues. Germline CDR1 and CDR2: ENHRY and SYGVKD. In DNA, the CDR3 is TGTGCCATCAGTGAATCACGCCGCGGAGTAGGGGCGCCTAATACGCAGTATTTT. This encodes CAISESRRGVGAPNTQYF.

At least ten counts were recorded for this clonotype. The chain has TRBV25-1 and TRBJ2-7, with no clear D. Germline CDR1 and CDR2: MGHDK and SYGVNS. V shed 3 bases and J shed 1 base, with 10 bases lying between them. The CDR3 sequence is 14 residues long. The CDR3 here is CASSDVRASYEQYF. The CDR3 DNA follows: TGTGCCAGCAGTGACGTAAGGGCTTCCTACGAGCAGTACTTC.

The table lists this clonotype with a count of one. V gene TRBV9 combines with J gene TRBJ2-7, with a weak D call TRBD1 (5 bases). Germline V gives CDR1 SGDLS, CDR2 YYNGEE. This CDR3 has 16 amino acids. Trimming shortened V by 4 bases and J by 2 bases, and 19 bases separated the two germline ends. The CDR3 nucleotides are TGTGCCAGCAGCCCGCGTCTGGGGCAGTCTACCTACGAGCAGTACTTC. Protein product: CASSPRLGQSTYEQYF.

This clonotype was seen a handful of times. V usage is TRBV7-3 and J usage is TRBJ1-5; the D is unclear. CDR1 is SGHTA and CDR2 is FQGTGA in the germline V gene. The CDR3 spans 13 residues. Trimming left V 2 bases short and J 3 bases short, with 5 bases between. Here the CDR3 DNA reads TGTGCCAGCAGCTTAGGCCCCAATCAGCCCCAGCATTTT. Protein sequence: CASSLGPNQPQHF.